This entry lists 8 T cell receptor beta chains sequenced from one sample in a study of shared clonotypes between healthy human individuals. The protocol was immunoSEQ multiplex PCR, while the TCRdb copy is restricted to in-frame clones and leaves out a portion. Of approximately 2.3 million clones listed, 85% to 95% were seen once; the top ten hold 0.39%. Sequenced sample: naive CD4+ T cells from PBMCs. Subset reported: CD45RA+ positively selected. Every receptor here comes from a man aged 18 to 29 in good health. Some clones in this sample may be carry-over from other donors' samples.

The V and J genes are TRBV28 and TRBJ1-2, with D hard to call. In germline, CDR1 is MDHEN, CDR2 SYDVKM. This CDR3 region has 11 residues. Trimming cost V 5 bases and J 4 bases, with 5 bases left between them. Here the CDR3 DNA reads TGTGCCAGCAGTATAAGCTATGGCTACACCTTC. Translating gives CASSISYGYTF.

This chain joins TRBV30 and TRBJ2-7, with 7 bases matching TRBD2. CDR1 and CDR2 (germline): GTSNPN, SVGIG (reference sequence). V trimming: 5 bases; J trimming: 4 bases; junction bases outside the gene matches: 8. The CDR3 totals 13 residues. CDR3 DNA: TGTGCCTGGCAGGGAGGGAAAGGGTACGAGCAGTACTTC. Its protein is CAWQGGKGYEQYF.

The rearrangement links TRBV6-1 to TRBJ1-2; D remains unclear. The V gene lost 5 bases and the J gene lost 4 bases, with 2 bases spanning the gap. This CDR3 is built from 10 residues. Germline assignment: CDR1 MNHNS and CDR2 SASEGT. CDR3 loop: CASSSYGYTF. DNA of the CDR3: TGTGCCAGCAGTTCCTATGGCTACACCTTC.

The CDR3 loop reads CASSSGVGELFF. Here the CDR3 DNA reads TGTGCCAGCTCGTCAGGGGTCGGGGAGCTGTTTTTT. The rearrangement uses TRBV18 and TRBJ2-2, with a tentative D call TRBD1 (6 bases). The CDR3 covers 12 residues. The germline V gene has CDR1 KGHSH and CDR2 LQKENI. Trimming shortened V by 6 bases and J by 7 bases, and 9 bases separated the two germline ends.

This clone has a handful of counts. The J gene is TRBJ1-1, the V gene TRBV18; 7 bases map to TRBD1. V trimming: 4 bases; J trimming: 1 base; junction bases outside the gene matches: 9. CDR3 size: 16 residues. Looked up from germline, CDR1 is KGHSH and CDR2 is LQKENI. As DNA, the CDR3 is TGTGCCAGCTCACGTGGGACAGCCGAGTGGAACACTGAAGCTTTCTTT. It translates to CASSRGTAEWNTEAFF.

This clone showed up just once. The CDR3 region is CASSPGTNPGELFF. In nucleotides, the CDR3 is TGTGCCAGCAGTCCCGGGACAAATCCCGGGGAGCTGTTTTTT. The chain combines TRBV28 with TRBJ2-2, with D possibly being TRBD1 (6 bases). CDR1 and CDR2 (germline): MDHEN, SYDVKM. The V end was cut by 5 bases, the J end by 6 bases, with 13 bases between. There are 14 residues in the CDR3.

Worth noting for this clone: Within the sample, other DNA sequences also encode this same CDR3. The chain employs TRBV5-1 and TRBJ1-2; 8 bases line up with TRBD1. V dropped 3 bases and J dropped 4; count of bases not matched to a gene: 2. This CDR3 spans 13 amino acids. CDR1 and CDR2 (germline): SGHRS, YFSETQ. The CDR3 DNA reads as TGCGCCAGCAGCTCTGACAGGGGCTATGGCTACACCTTC. Residues: CASSSDRGYGYTF. Full variable domain (missing parts from reference TRBV5-1 and TRBJ1-2): KAGVTQTPRYLIKTRGQQVTLSCSPISGHRSVSWYQQTPGQGLQFLFEYFSETQRNKGNFPGRFSGRQFSNSRSEMNVSTLELGDSALYLCASSSDRGYGYTFGSGTRLTVV.

The table lists this clone with a count of one. This chain uses TRBV27 with TRBJ2-1; D possibly corresponds to TRBD2 (5 bases). The CDR3 loop spans 11 amino acids. Looked up from germline, CDR1 is MNHEY and CDR2 is SMNVEV (reference sequence). Trimming stripped 5 bases from V and 6 bases from J, with 5 bases between. The DNA for the CDR3 is TGTGCCAGCAGTCGGGGCAATGAGCAGTTCTTC. The encoded protein is CASSRGNEQFF.